These T cell receptor beta chains were read from a single sample in a study of long-term antiretroviral therapy in people with HIV. TCRdb's copy holds only in-frame clones and misses some; the assay was immunoSEQ multiplex PCR. The sample consists of tens of thousands of clones, roughly four fifths of them appearing once. Sequenced material: unsorted PBMCs, taken 0.5 years before starting antiretroviral therapy. The source of these receptors is a man in his forties or fifties with HIV. Both conserved end residues are trimmed from each CDR3.

V gene,CDR3 protein
TRBV30,AWSVKSGSKDTIY
TRBV4-1,ASSQDSVGYT
TRBV5-4,ASSLGTDYGYT
TRBV4-3,ASSQDYPYGNTGELF
TRBV5-8,ASSQTIFGTDTQY
TRBV11-2,ASSLGGNTEAF
TRBV9,ASSPMGGYNEQF
TRBV15,ATSSVDTGNTEAF
TRBV7-3,ASSLGGQGGLNYGYT
TRBV6-5,ASSYSPGPSYEQY
TRBV27,ASSLSGQASYEQY
TRBV6-1,ASSDIRAGNTIY
TRBV6-5,ASRKQVHGNQPQH
TRBV7-2,ASSLRDRGSYNEQF
TRBV6-1,ASIDGTNEKLF
TRBV7-3,ASSLEQGKDTGELF
TRBV28,ASSTDREYFQPQH
TRBV7-9,ASSISGGVDTQY
TRBV7-9,ASRSFGGAADTQY
TRBV27,ASSYRGTEAF
TRBV27,ASNSPSYNSPLH
TRBV20-1,SASGDTEAF
TRBV7-9,ASSPTWGARTEAF
TRBV18,ASSQSGTGGSGANVLT
TRBV29-1,SVCMGATEAF
TRBV7-3,ASSWQVYNEQF
TRBV11-2,ASSLEVTGETFYEQY
TRBV6-1,ASSELPTSGGGTDTQY
TRBV19,ASSIGIGTGSGYT
TRBV4-1,ASSEGSYNSPLH
TRBV10-3,AISPQGDGNTIY
TRBV28,ASSTGGTEAF
TRBV7-2,ASGLAGVYTGELF
TRBV5-1,ASSPGRTQY
TRBV7-2,ASSYLTVAGKNNEQF
TRBV10-2,ASSGLGLLNTEAF
TRBV7-8,ASSLVIRGQRQMSEAF
TRBV5-6,ASSLEGARSQPQH
TRBV4-3,ASSQDISRGLGYGYT
TRBV11-2,ASSGRNEKLF
TRBV7-6,ASSLLGSGGGLEQF
TRBV7-9,ASSLEAAYEQY
TRBV7-6,ASSPLSTGQVGGTEAF
TRBV30,AWSVRRQETQY
TRBV5-5,ASSLLTVAEAF
TRBV6-5,ASSSLGTEETQY
TRBV5-6,ASSLYGTTPYSYEQY
TRBV11-1,ASSLQETSSYEQY
TRBV10-2,ASSSGVEGSPLH
TRBV4-1,ASSPRQGLNYGYT
TRBV6-5,ASSYSGTSTGELF
TRBV5-1,ASSPGSVVEQF